This is a list of T cell receptor beta chains from one sample in a study of cytomegalovirus exposure and HLA in healthy donors. Sequencing was performed with immunoSEQ multiplex PCR; in TCRdb, only in-frame clones are kept and a portion is missing. Among some 330,000 clones listed, more than 80% were seen once. What was sequenced was PBMCs. These receptors were obtained from a woman aged 18 to 35 in good health and CMV-seronegative. Both conserved end residues are part of each CDR3. The D gene is left open where the match is weak.

d_gene	v_gene	j_gene	CDR3nt	CDR3aa
TRBD2	TRBV27	TRBJ2-7	TGTGCCAGCAGTCTAGCCGGGGGGTCGACCTACGAGCAGTACTTC	CASSLAGGSTYEQYF
-	TRBV29-1	TRBJ2-1	TGCAGCGTCGAGAGGTTACTGAACTACAATGAGCAGTTCTTC	CSVERLLNYNEQFF
-	TRBV9	TRBJ1-3	TGTGCCAGCAGCGTAGCGGTTCGGGACACCATATATTTT	CASSVAVRDTIYF
TRBD1	TRBV7-9	TRBJ2-7	TGTGCCAGCAGCTTAGGAAGGACAGGCTCCTACGAGCAGTACTTC	CASSLGRTGSYEQYF
-	TRBV6-5	TRBJ2-7	TGTGCCAGCAGTTACGACGGGAGAGGATACGAGCAGTACTTC	CASSYDGRGYEQYF
-	TRBV18	TRBJ2-2	TGTGCCAGCTCGCGTGGGACGGGGGCCGGGGAGCTGTTTTTT	CASSRGTGAGELFF
-	TRBV2	TRBJ2-5	TGTGCCGGATTGGGGGACTCAGGGGAGACCCAGTACTTC	CAGLGDSGETQYF
TRBD2	TRBV4-1	TRBJ2-1	TGCGCCAGCAGCCAAGTGATTAGCGGGGATCCTCATGAGCAGTTCTTC	CASSQVISGDPHEQFF
TRBD1	TRBV4-2	TRBJ1-3	TGTGCCAGCAGGACAGGGGAAGAAGGGTCTGGAAACACCATATATTTT	CASRTGEEGSGNTIYF
TRBD1	TRBV27	TRBJ1-4	TGTGCCAGCCGGCTGTCCCGGACAGGGGGCGCGGGTGAAAAACTGTTTTTT	CASRLSRTGGAGEKLFF
TRBD1	TRBV5-6	TRBJ1-5	TGTGCCAGCAGCATACAGGGGTTCGGGCAGCCCCAGCATTTT	CASSIQGFGQPQHF
-	TRBV27	TRBJ1-1	TGTGCCAGCAGTCGCGGGCTGGGGGCAGGGAACACTGAAGCTTTCTTT	CASSRGLGAGNTEAFF
TRBD2	TRBV6-1	TRBJ2-1	TGTGCCAGCAGTCCAGGACTAGCGGGAGCAGGGGAGCAGTTCTTC	CASSPGLAGAGEQFF
TRBD2	TRBV11-2	TRBJ2-1	TGTGCCAGCAGCTCTTTGGGCGGGAGGGCCTACAATGAGCAGTTCTTC	CASSSLGGRAYNEQFF